The 29 T cell receptor beta chains below were found in one sample sequenced in a study of monozygotic twins with cystic fibrosis. Clones were read by immunoSEQ multiplex PCR, and TCRdb kept only the in-frame ones, dropping some. The sample has roughly 29,000 clones, 85% seen once. Input material: blood. The receptors stem from a girl between 2 and 10 years old with cystic fibrosis.

This sequence joins TRBV5-4 and TRBJ1-1; the D gene is possibly TRBD1 (6 bases). Germline V lookup: CDR1 SGHNT, CDR2 YYREEE (reference sequence). The V end was cut by 4 bases, the J end by 2 bases, with 15 bases between. CDR3 length equals 15 residues. CDR3: CASSRVIQGNTEAFF. In nucleotides, the CDR3 is TGTGCCAGCAGCCGGGTGATACAGGGCAACACTGAAGCTTTCTTT.

V gene TRBV30 combines with J gene TRBJ1-5; D ambiguous. Per germline, CDR1 GTSNPN and CDR2 SVGIG (reference sequence). The CDR3 covers 14 residues. V shed 2 bases and J shed 5 bases, with 13 bases lying between them. CDR3: CAWSLGTPDQPQHF. The CDR3, as DNA: TGTGCCTGGAGTCTGGGTACACCAGATCAGCCCCAGCATTTT. Full variable domain (rest looked up from reference TRBV30 and TRBJ1-5): SQTIHQWPATLVQPVGSPLSLECTVEGTSNPNLYWYRQAAGRGLQLLFYSVGIGQISSEVPQNLSASRPQDRQFILSSKKLLLSDSGFYLCAWSLGTPDQPQHFGDGTRLSIL.

The DNA for the CDR3 is TGTGCCAGCAGCCCGGCAGGGGATTGGAGCGAGCAGTACTTC. Its protein product is CASSPAGDWSEQYF. The chain uses TRBV5-4 and TRBJ2-7, with a weak D call TRBD1 (6 bases). Trimming took 4 bases from V and 6 from J, leaving 17 bases between them. The CDR3 sequence is 14 residues long. The germline V gene has CDR1 SGHNT and CDR2 YYREEE (reference sequence).

CDR3 coding DNA: TGTGCCAGCAGCCCGGGGGAGGCCAACGTCCTGACTTTC. Amino acid sequence: CASSPGEANVLTF. The chain is built from TRBV4-2 and TRBJ2-6, with TRBD2 as a possible D gene (6 bases). With 4 bases removed from V and 6 bases from J, the gap between germline ends came to 7 bases. Germline values: CDR1 LGHNA, CDR2 YNFKEQ. The CDR3 is 13 amino acids.

This sequence joins TRBV2 and TRBJ1-5; D may be TRBD1 (5 bases). This CDR3 has 15 amino acids. Germline V CDR1 and CDR2: SNHLY, FYNNEI. V was trimmed by 5 bases and J by 4 bases, leaving 15 bases between them. The CDR3 spells CASSRGRGGNQPQHF. For the CDR3, the DNA is TGTGCCAGCAGTAGGGGACGGGGGGGGAATCAGCCCCAGCATTTT. Variable domain in full (rest from reference TRBV2 and TRBJ1-5): EPEVTQTPSHQVTQMGQEVILRCVPISNHLYFYWYRQILGQKVEFLVSFYNNEISEKSEIFDDQFSVERPDGSNFTLKIRSTKLEDSAMYFCASSRGRGGNQPQHFGDGTRLSIL.

This rearrangement joins TRBV14 to TRBJ2-1; D is uncertain. Germline V gene sequence: CDR1 SGHDN, CDR2 FVKESK. V gave up 3 bases and J gave up 8 bases, with 5 bases separating them. The CDR3 consists of 11 residues. CDR3 region: CASSHSHEQFF. CDR3 in DNA: TGTGCCAGCAGCCACTCCCATGAGCAGTTCTTC.

The chain is built from TRBV5-1 and TRBJ2-7; 8 positions match TRBD1. The CDR3 totals 15 residues. Germline assignment: CDR1 SGHRS and CDR2 YFSETQ. With 3 bases clipped from V and 5 bases from J, the junction kept 10 bases outside the gene matches. The CDR3 bases are TGCGCCAGCAGCTGGAGACAGGGGACGTTCAACGAGCAGTACTTC. Translating gives CASSWRQGTFNEQYF. Filled out from reference TRBV5-1 and TRBJ2-7, the complete variable domain reads KAGVTQTPRYLIKTRGQQVTLSCSPISGHRSVSWYQQTPGQGLQFLFEYFSETQRNKGNFPGRFSGRQFSNSRSEMNVSTLELGDSALYLCASSWRQGTFNEQYFGPGTRLTVT.

The chain employs TRBV7-9 and TRBJ1-2; 8 bases are shared with TRBD1. V lost 1 base to trimming and J lost 9 bases; unmatched junction nucleotides: 4. The CDR3 runs to 13 residues. Germline V CDR1 and CDR2: SEHNR, FQNEAQ (reference sequence). The CDR3 here is CASSLVQGASYTF. The CDR3, as DNA: TGTGCCAGCAGCTTAGTTCAGGGGGCAAGCTACACCTTC.

The chain combines TRBV19 with TRBJ2-1; D gene ambiguous. Deletions cut 3 bases from V and 9 bases from J, with 9 bases between. This CDR3 is 12 amino acids long. Germline V gives CDR1 LNHDA, CDR2 SQIVND (reference sequence). DNA for the CDR3: TGTGCCAGTAGTATGGGGTACGGTGAGCAGTTCTTC. Translation gives CASSMGYGEQFF. Combining the CDR3 with reference TRBV19 and TRBJ2-1 gives the whole variable domain DGGITQSPKYLFRKEGQNVTLSCEQNLNHDAMYWYRQDPGQGLRLIYYSQIVNDFQKGDIAEGYSVSREKKESFPLTVTSAQKNPTAFYLCASSMGYGEQFFGPGTRLTVL.

The chain recombines TRBV5-8 with TRBJ2-7, with D hard to call. Trimming removed 2 bases from V and 5 bases from J, with 8 bases in between. The CDR3 contains 12 residues. Germline V gives CDR1 SGHTS, CDR2 YDEGEE. The CDR3 nucleotides are TGTGCCAGCAGCTTAAATCCCCACGAGCAGTACTTC. Its protein is CASSLNPHEQYF.

The V gene is TRBV10-1, the J gene TRBJ1-4; TRBD1 matches 9 bases. Trimming at V came to 8 bases and at J to 7 bases, leaving 5 bases not matched to a gene. Germline V gene sequence: CDR1 WNHNN, CDR2 SYGVQD (reference sequence). This CDR3 has 13 amino acids. The CDR3 spells CASAGQGGEKLFF. CDR3 nucleotides: TGCGCCAGCGCGGGACAGGGCGGTGAAAAACTGTTTTTT.

This chain uses TRBV29-1 with TRBJ1-2; D unclear. The germline V gene encodes CDR1 SQVTM and CDR2 ANQGSEA. This CDR3 has 12 residues. Trimming stripped 4 bases from V and 14 bases from J, with 20 bases between. This chain's CDR3 is CSVGEGVATNTF. CDR3 coding DNA: TGCAGCGTTGGGGAGGGAGTGGCTACGAATACCTTC. Variable domain in full (rest from reference TRBV29-1 and TRBJ1-2): SAVISQKPSRDICQRGTSLTIQCQVDSQVTMMFWYRQQPGQSLTLIATANQGSEATYESGFVIDKFPISRPNLTFSTLTVSNMSPEDSSIYLCSVGEGVATNTFGSGTRLTVV.

This rearrangement joins TRBV6-6 to TRBJ2-3; no definite D call. This CDR3 has 13 residues. V was trimmed by 2 bases and J by 6 bases, leaving 9 bases between them. Per germline, CDR1 MNHNY and CDR2 SVGAGI (reference sequence). CDR3 nucleotides: TGTGCCAGCAGTTACGGGGAAGCGGATACGCAGTATTTT. This gives the protein CASSYGEADTQYF.

The chain carries TRBV6-5 and TRBJ2-1; 7 nucleotides agree with TRBD2. In germline, CDR1 is MNHEY, CDR2 SVGAGI. The CDR3 totals 15 residues. With 8 bases clipped from V and 0 bases from J, the junction kept 7 bases outside the gene matches. CDR3 coding DNA: TGTGCCAGCTACTCCGGGACTACCTCCTACAATGAGCAGTTCTTC. Its translation is CASYSGTTSYNEQFF.

The chain joins TRBV6-5 to TRBJ1-1; D is unresolved. CDR1 MNHEY and CDR2 SVGAGI come from the germline V gene. V lost 5 bases and J lost 6, with 10 bases in between. The CDR3 has 12 amino acids. The CDR3 sequence: CASSRNEAEAFF. Here the CDR3 DNA reads TGTGCCAGCAGTAGGAATGAGGCTGAAGCTTTCTTT.

This clone has a handful of counts. The rearrangement joins TRBV11-2 to TRBJ2-1; the D call may be TRBD1 or TRBD2 (5 bases each). The CDR3 consists of 11 residues. Germline CDR1 reads SGHAT; CDR2 reads FQNNGV. V lost 5 bases to trimming and J lost 9 bases, with 8 bases between them. CDR3 region: CASSPGTEQFF. CDR3 coding DNA: TGTGCCAGCAGCCCCGGGACTGAGCAGTTCTTC.

The V and J genes are TRBV5-6 and TRBJ2-7; TRBD1 aligns across 7 bases. V lost 0 bases and J lost 3; bases outside the gene matches: 6. This CDR3 contains 15 residues. The germline V gene has CDR1 SGHDT and CDR2 YYEEEE. The CDR3 here is CASSLALRGYYEQYF. CDR3 sequence (DNA): TGTGCCAGCAGCTTGGCTCTCAGGGGGTACTACGAGCAGTACTTC.

This chain links TRBV5-1 with TRBJ2-7, with 10 bases identical to TRBD1. The V gene's germline CDR1 is SGHRS and CDR2 YFSETQ. This CDR3 comprises 14 residues. With 4 bases clipped from V and 2 bases from J, the junction kept 3 bases outside the gene matches. This CDR3 reads CASSPGTGAYEQYF. CDR3 bases: TGCGCCAGCAGCCCCGGGACAGGGGCCTACGAGCAGTACTTC.

V usage is TRBV30 and J usage is TRBJ2-6; possibly TRBD2 for D (5 bases). The V gene's germline CDR1 is GTSNPN and CDR2 SVGIG (reference sequence). CDR3 size: 14 residues. V lost 5 bases and J lost 4, with 12 bases in between. The CDR3 spells CAWSVVAGANVLTF. The CDR3 coding sequence is TGTGCCTGGTCCGTCGTAGCGGGGGCCAACGTCCTGACTTTC.

V usage is TRBV10-3 and J usage is TRBJ2-1; TRBD2 might be the D (6 bases). This CDR3 is 16 amino acids long. The V gene's germline CDR1 is ENHRY and CDR2 SYGVKD. Trimming cost V 3 bases and J 7 bases, with 19 bases left between them. CDR3 loop: CAISELAQAYLNEQFF. The CDR3 DNA reads TGTGCCATCAGTGAACTAGCACAGGCTTATCTAAATGAGCAGTTCTTC.

Only one count was recorded for this clone. The J gene is TRBJ2-7, the V gene TRBV30; 8 nucleotides align to TRBD1. With V trimmed by 3 bases and J by 5 bases, 3 bases remained unmatched. CDR1 is GTSNPN and CDR2 is SVGIG in the germline V gene (reference sequence). The CDR3 is 12 residues long. This CDR3 is CAWSDRGDEQYF. The CDR3 nucleotides are TGTGCCTGGAGCGACAGGGGCGACGAGCAGTACTTC.

The chain has TRBV4-1 and TRBJ1-5; weak D call: TRBD1 (5 bases). The germline V and J ends were trimmed by 0 bases and 6 bases, with 9 bases remaining between them. Germline V CDR1 and CDR2: MGHRA, YSYEKL. The CDR3 has 14 residues. The CDR3 region has the DNA TGCGCCAGCAGCCAAGAGGGGGGGAGTCAGCCCCAGCATTTT. This translates into CASSQEGGSQPQHF.

This clone was counted a single time. The chain carries TRBV30 and TRBJ1-3, with 7 nucleotides matching TRBD1. This CDR3 is built from 13 residues. J lost 7 bases, V lost 5 bases, and 8 bases had no gene match. The germline V gene encodes CDR1 GTSNPN and CDR2 SVGIG (reference sequence). Written as DNA, the CDR3 is TGTGCCTGGGATAGACAGGGTGAGAACACCATATATTTT. This codes for CAWDRQGENTIYF.

This clone showed up just a few times. The chain combines TRBV6-1 with TRBJ2-1, with D uncertain. This CDR3 contains 12 residues. With 5 bases removed from V and 4 bases from J, the gap between germline ends came to 6 bases. Germline V gene lookup returns CDR1 MNHNS and CDR2 SASEGT. The CDR3 region has the DNA TGTGCCAGCAGTACCCGTTACAATGAGCAGTTCTTC. Translating it yields CASSTRYNEQFF.

The chain couples TRBV6-5 to TRBJ2-2; the D call may be TRBD1 or TRBD2 (5 bases each). The germline V gene has CDR1 MNHEY and CDR2 SVGAGI. Trimming left V 0 bases short and J 4 bases short, with 12 bases between. The CDR3 extends over 16 amino acids. The CDR3 bases are TGTGCCAGCAGTTACTCGATTGGGGGACGCACCGGGGAGCTGTTTTTT. The encoded protein is CASSYSIGGRTGELFF.

J is TRBJ1-5 and V is TRBV11-3; D ambiguous. Germline CDR1 reads SGHNT; CDR2 reads YENEEA. This CDR3 is 14 amino acids long. Trimming removed 3 bases at V and 4 bases at J, with 10 bases between. The CDR3 DNA reads TGTGCCAGCAGCTTCCCTTGGGGAAATCAGCCCCAGCATTTT. Translation gives CASSFPWGNQPQHF.

The chain carries TRBV4-2 and TRBJ1-1; maybe TRBD1 (6 bases). V lost 4 bases and J lost 5, with 17 bases in between. Germline V gene data show CDR1 as LGHNA and CDR2 as YNFKEQ. The CDR3 runs 15 residues. The CDR3 DNA reads as TGTGCCAGCAGCCCAGATCTGGGGACACGGACTGAAGCTTTCTTT. Translation gives CASSPDLGTRTEAFF.

This clone was found a few times. This sequence joins TRBV10-3 and TRBJ1-5, with 10 bases matching TRBD1. The CDR3 is made up of 14 amino acids. The V and J ends lost 11 bases and 1 base, in that order; junction bases with no gene match: 5. From germline, CDR1 is ENHRY and CDR2 SYGVKD. CDR3 in DNA: TGTGCCGCCGGGACAGGGGACAGCAATCAGCCCCAGCATTTT. It translates to CAAGTGDSNQPQHF.

In this sample, this clone turned up a few times. In DNA form, the CDR3 reads TGTGCCAGCAGCGGCTCGGTTAAGACGGAGCCCTACGAGCAGTACTTC. Encoded protein: CASSGSVKTEPYEQYF. The chain uses TRBV9 and TRBJ2-7, with D unresolved. CDR3 length: 16 amino acids. The germline V gene encodes CDR1 SGDLS and CDR2 YYNGEE. V dropped 3 bases and J dropped 2 bases, with 18 bases sitting between them.